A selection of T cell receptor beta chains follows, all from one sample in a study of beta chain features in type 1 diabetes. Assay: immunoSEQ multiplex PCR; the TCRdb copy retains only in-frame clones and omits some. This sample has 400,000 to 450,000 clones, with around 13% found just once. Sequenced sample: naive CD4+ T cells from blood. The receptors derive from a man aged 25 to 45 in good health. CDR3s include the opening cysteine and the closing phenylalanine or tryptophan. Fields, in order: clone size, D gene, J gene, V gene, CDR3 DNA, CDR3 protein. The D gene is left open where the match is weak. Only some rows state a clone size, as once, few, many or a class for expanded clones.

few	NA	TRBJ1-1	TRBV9	TGTGCCAGCAGCGTGAGCCCCCGTGAAGGCATGAACACTGAAGCTTTCTTT	CASSVSPREGMNTEAFF
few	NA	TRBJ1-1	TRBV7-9	TGTGCCAGCAGCTTGAGGCCAGAGGCTTTCTTT	CASSLRPEAFF
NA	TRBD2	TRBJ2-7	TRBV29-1	TGCAGCGCCCGGCCCGGGACTAGCGACGAGCAGTACTTC	CSARPGTSDEQYF
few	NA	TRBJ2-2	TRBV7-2	TGTGCCAGCAGTCCACTAGGGGAGCTGTTTTTT	CASSPLGELFF
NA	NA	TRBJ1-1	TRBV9	TGTGCCAGCAGCGTATCTCCAGGGCACACCACTGAAGCTTTCTTT	CASSVSPGHTTEAFF
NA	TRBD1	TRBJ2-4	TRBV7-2	TGTGCCAGCAGCCCTACAGGGGGGAGAGCCAAAAACATTCAGTACTTC	CASSPTGGRAKNIQYF
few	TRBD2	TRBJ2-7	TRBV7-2	TGTGCCAGCAGCTTTAGGACTAGCGGGGGCGAGTACTTC	CASSFRTSGGEYF
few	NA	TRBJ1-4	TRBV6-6	TGTGCCAGCAGCCTGCTGGGGGGCCTAAATGAAAAACTGTTTTTT	CASSLLGGLNEKLFF
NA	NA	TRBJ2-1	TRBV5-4	TGTGCCAGCAGCCCTGGGGGGCCACCCTACAATGAGCAGTTCTTC	CASSPGGPPYNEQFF
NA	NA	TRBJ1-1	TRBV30	TGTGCCTGGAGTGTTGGTAGGAACACTGAAGCTTTCTTT	CAWSVGRNTEAFF
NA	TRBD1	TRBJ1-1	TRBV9	TGTGCCAGCAGCTCCTCCAGAGGGGGACAGGTCTTCAACACTGAAGCTTTCTTT	CASSSSRGGQVFNTEAFF
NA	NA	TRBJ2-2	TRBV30	TGTGCCTGGACAGGTCTCGGGAGAAATACCGGGGAGCTGTTTTTT	CAWTGLGRNTGELFF
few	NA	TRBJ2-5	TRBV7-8	TGTGCCAGCAGCCCCCGACGTCCTGTGGGAGCGGAGACCCAGTACTTC	CASSPRRPVGAETQYF
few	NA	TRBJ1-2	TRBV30	TGTGCCTGGAGACGCGGGTTTCAGGTCGACTATGGCTACACCTTC	CAWRRGFQVDYGYTF
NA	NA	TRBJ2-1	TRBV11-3	TGTGCCAGCAGCTCACTAGGAGGGCTTGGGGATGAGCAGTTCTTC	CASSSLGGLGDEQFF
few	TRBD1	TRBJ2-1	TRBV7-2	TGTGCCAGCAGCCACCGGGACAGGGAAACGAATGAGCAGTTCTTC	CASSHRDRETNEQFF
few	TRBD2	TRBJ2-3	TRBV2	TGTGCCAGCAGAGGACTAGAGACTGCGCATACGCAGTATTTT	CASRGLETAHTQYF
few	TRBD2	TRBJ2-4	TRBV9	TGTGCCAGCAGCCCGACTAGCGGGAGGGACTTAGCCAAAAACATTCAGTACTTC	CASSPTSGRDLAKNIQYF
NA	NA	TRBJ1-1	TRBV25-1	TGTGCCAGCACGATTAACACTGAAGCTTTCTTT	CASTINTEAFF
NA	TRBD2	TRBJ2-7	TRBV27	TGTGCCAGCAGTACCAGACTAGCGGGAGACGAGCAGTACTTC	CASSTRLAGDEQYF
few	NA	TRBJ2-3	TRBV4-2	TGTGCCAGCAGCCAAGATTTGTACGGGGAGAGGACCGTACATTTT	CASSQDLYGERTVHF
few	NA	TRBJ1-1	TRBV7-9	TGTGCCAGCAGCTCTCAGGGTGGGCGCACTGAAGCTTTCTTT	CASSSQGGRTEAFF
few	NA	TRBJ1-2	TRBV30	TGTGCCTGGACCACAAATCCAGGATCGCGTGGCTACACCTTC	CAWTTNPGSRGYTF
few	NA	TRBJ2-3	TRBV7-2	TGTGCCAGCAGCTTAGTAGGGGTGGCAGATACGCAGTATTTT	CASSLVGVADTQYF
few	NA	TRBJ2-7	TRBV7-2	TGTGCCAGCAGCTTAGTTGGGGGCCGGCGCGAGCAGTACTTC	CASSLVGGRREQYF
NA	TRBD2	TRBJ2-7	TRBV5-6	TGTGCCAGCAGCGCCGGACTAGCGGGGTACTACGAGCAGTACTTC	CASSAGLAGYYEQYF
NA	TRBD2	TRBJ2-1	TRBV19	TGTGCCAGTAGTCGGAGCGGGATAGGGAATGAGCAGTTCTTC	CASSRSGIGNEQFF
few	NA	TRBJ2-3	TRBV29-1	TGCAGCGCCATGGGGGCGGGGGTCACAGATACGCAGTATTTT	CSAMGAGVTDTQYF
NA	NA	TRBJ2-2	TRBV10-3	TGTGCCATAAATCCTCTGAACACCGGGGAGCTGTTTTTT	CAINPLNTGELFF
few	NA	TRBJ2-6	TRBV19	TGTGCCAGTAGTTCCGGAGCTGGGGCCAACGTCCTGACTTTC	CASSSGAGANVLTF
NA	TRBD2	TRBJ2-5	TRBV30	TGTGCCTGGAGTGATGCTAGCGGGATGGGTGAGACCCAGTACTTC	CAWSDASGMGETQYF
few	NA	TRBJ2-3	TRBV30	TGTGCCTGGAGTGCCACAGGAATAAGCACAGATACGCAGTATTTT	CAWSATGISTDTQYF
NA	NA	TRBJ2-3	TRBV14	TGTGCCAGCAGCCAAGAGCGGCAAACGACGCAGTATTTT	CASSQERQTTQYF
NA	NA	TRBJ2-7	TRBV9	TGTGCCAGCAGCTGGGACGAACTTGAGCAGTACTTC	CASSWDELEQYF
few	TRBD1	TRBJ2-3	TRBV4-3	TGCGCCAGCAGCCAGGGACAGGGCAGCACAGATACGCAGTATTTT	CASSQGQGSTDTQYF
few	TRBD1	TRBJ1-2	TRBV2	TGTGCCAGCAGTGTGCGACAGGGGCTGTCTGGCTACACCTTC	CASSVRQGLSGYTF
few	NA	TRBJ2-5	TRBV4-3	TGCGCCAGCAGCCAAGTAGCTACCCGCCTAGCGCCAAAAGAGACCCAGTACTTC	CASSQVATRLAPKETQYF
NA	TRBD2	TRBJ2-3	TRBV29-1	TGCAGCTTAACGGTTCTAGCGGGAGACGGGGCAGATACGCAGTATTTT	CSLTVLAGDGADTQYF
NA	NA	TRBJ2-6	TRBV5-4	TGTGCCAGCAGCTTGGGAAGGGTGACTGGGGCCAACGTCCTGACTTTC	CASSLGRVTGANVLTF
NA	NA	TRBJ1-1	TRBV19	TGTGCCAGTAGTATGGACAGACTCACTGAAGCTTTCTTT	CASSMDRLTEAFF
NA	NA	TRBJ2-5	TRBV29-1	TGCAGCGTTGAAGGGCAGAAAGAGACCCAGTACTTC	CSVEGQKETQYF
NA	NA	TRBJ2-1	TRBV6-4	TGTGCCAGCAGTTCGAGCCATGGGAATGAGCAGTTCTTC	CASSSSHGNEQFF